The entry below gives a single T cell receptor beta chain sequence along with its context. No cognate antigen has been identified for it. Base qualities are not at hand, and no much larger clone is one base apart. The same CDR3 arises from other DNA sequences in this sample as well. The time point label of this sample denotes: cells obtained before transplantation from donor or recipient. CD3+CD4+ and CD3+CD8+ populations were FACS-sorted from unstimulated pre-transplant donor and recipient cells taken from spleen or lymph nodes. Libraries were made using the immunoSEQ multiplex PCR assay. For most patients, genomic DNA was isolated using the Qiagen DNeasy Blood and Tissue Kit and was shipped frozen to Adaptive Biotechnologies for TCR sequencing. For most patients, genomic DNA was subjected to high-throughput TCR-beta CDR3 sequencing by Adaptive Biotechnologies. Per the source publication's procedure: Adaptive's ImmunoSEQ software supplied the TCR sequencing data for under 20 patients, while MiXCR and VDJtools were used to process a few other patients. To correct CD4 versus CD8 sorting errors, sequences present in both subsets at a frequency ratio below 5:1 were removed. CDR3 nucleotide sequences shared by donor and recipient were removed because the origin of these sequences could not be assigned. To count as alloreactive, a clone needed at least 2-fold expansion over unstimulated cells and a minimum CFSE-low frequency of 0.002% (template counts) or 0.001% (read counts). Mappable clones were those detected in sequenced pre-transplant spleen, lymph node, or MLR CFSE-low populations of the donor or recipient. Cumulative frequency of alloreactive clones was calculated as a percentage of all sequences weighted by copy number. TCRdb took this table from immuneACCESS and kept in-frame rearrangements with V and J called. Such tables lack part of the clones; where checked against another copy, unresolved V genes explain under half of the gap, and the rest is unexplained. V and J calls and clone size come straight from that table; D and trimming were deduced from the DNA. In this sample the table shows tens of thousands of clones, about 92% of which occur a single time. The top ten hold 1.5% to 2.5% of the sample.

These data come from a study of graft-versus-host responses after intestinal transplantation (dated by TCRdb to the early 2020s). With respect to the entire study: The transplants that recipients received were multivisceral, liver-intestinal, or isolated intestinal. The cohort enrolled 24 intestinal transplant recipients including one retransplant, and a few patients lacking pretransplant specimens were excluded. Donor T cell macrochimerism was defined as a peak of at least 4% donor T cells among recipient peripheral blood mononuclear cells. After intestinal transplantation, graft-versus-host and host-versus-graft alloreactive T cell clones were followed in the graft, circulation and bone marrow using bulk TCR-beta CDR3 sequencing. Samples from a few later patients were sequenced in-house on an Illumina MiSeq with MiXCR processing rather than by the commercial service. Every recipient was given anti-thymocyte globulin induction, then maintenance tacrolimus and steroids for about 3 years. To identify alloreactive clones, pre-transplant mixed lymphocyte reaction products were sequenced and compared with unstimulated pre-transplant donor and recipient T cells. The research as a whole found: The conclusions were limited by the relatively low number and heterogeneity of the intestinal transplant patients. GvH clones turned up in recipient bone marrow, with some appearing earlier in ileal mucosa or blood, a pattern consistent with an intestinal mucosal origin. In the allografts of patients with donor T cell macrochimerism, GvH to HvG T cell clonal ratios were high. Early after transplant, peak levels of circulating GvH clones were associated with declines in HvG clones.

Trimming at the junction amounts to 1 base on V and 5 bases on J, and the germline ends lie 5 bases apart. The CDR3, from cysteine to phenylalanine, totals 13 residues. The retained sequence is limited to the CDR3, 39 bases, with the frame set at the first base. The germline V gene sets CDR1 to SGHVS and CDR2 to FNYEAQ. The sequenced sample was unstimulated CD8+ T cells sorted from spleen or lymph node cells, obtained before intestinal transplant. The V and J segments used are TRBV7-6 and TRBJ2-2, with the D gene not clear enough to name. The TCR was taken from a human donor who received an intestinal transplant. For the CDR3, the sequence is CASSLGGTGELFF. The DNA sequence reads TGTGCCAGCAGCTTAGGAGGAACCGGGGAGCTGTTTTTT.